Only a few counts were recorded for the clone carrying this T cell receptor beta chain. Its antigen is still unknown. Germline CDR1 is MGHRA and CDR2 is YSYEKL. The CDR3 is made up of 15 amino acids. V was shortened by 1 base and J by 1 base, with 10 bases between the two germline ends. RNA extraction was followed by reverse transcription into cDNA, which acted as the sequencing template. Measured with immunoSEQ multiplex PCR; TCRdb has only the in-frame clones, and not every one. This sample has 150,000 or so clones, with about 59% found just once. These data are taken from a study of CD8+ T cells in alopecia areata. Study-wide points: Many expanded lesional clones remained in scalp and blood on tofacitinib. It was lesional scalp, especially alopecia totalis/universalis, that showed higher clonality than normal scalp.

This sample's treatment: oral pan-JAK inhibitor, 5-10 mg twice daily. This receptor was identified in a human donor with alopecia areata. The specimen comprised CD8+ T cells sorted from blood, sampled at week 4, from a patient treated with tofacitinib. The chain carries TRBV4-1 and TRBJ1-2; TRBD1 is a possible D gene (6 bases). The CDR3 nucleotides read TGCGCCAGCAGCCAAGGAGGACAGAGTAACTATGGCTACACCTTC. This gives the protein CASSQGGQSNYGYTF.